This entry lists 12 T cell receptor beta chains sequenced from one sample in a study of cytomegalovirus exposure and HLA in healthy donors. PCR was performed using 60 Vbeta and 13 Jbeta primers. Profiling relied on immunoSEQ multiplex PCR, and the TCRdb table lists in-frame clones only, not all of them. The repertoire includes approximately 200,000 clones, almost 75% of them detected once, and approximately 3% sits in the top ten. The specimen sequenced was PBMCs. The receptors stem from a woman aged 25 to 39 in good health and CMV-seropositive.

The gene calls are TRBV7-9 and TRBJ2-2, with 10 positions matching TRBD2. This CDR3 has 18 amino acids. Germline V gene lookup returns CDR1 SEHNR and CDR2 FQNEAQ (reference sequence). Trimming took 2 bases from V and 0 from J; bases not matched to a gene: 6. The CDR3 bases are TGTGCCAGCAGCTTAAGTCCTAGCGGGGGTTCGAACACCGGGGAGCTGTTTTTT. Amino acids: CASSLSPSGGSNTGELFF.

The V call is TRBV19, the J call TRBJ2-1; D might be TRBD2 (5 bases). CDR1 and CDR2 from the germline V gene are LNHDA and SQIVND (reference sequence). There are 14 residues in the CDR3. The V end was cut by 4 bases, the J end by 3 bases, with 10 bases between. Written as DNA, the CDR3 is TGTGCCAGTAGTAGTGGCGGGTACTACAATGAGCAGTTCTTC. This codes for CASSSGGYYNEQFF.

The gene calls are TRBV4-1 and TRBJ1-1; D is ambiguous. The germline V gene encodes CDR1 MGHRA and CDR2 YSYEKL. The ends were cut back, 4 bases at V and 0 bases at J, with 9 bases in the middle. This CDR3 comprises 14 residues. CDR3 protein: CASSPEALNTEAFF. CDR3 bases: TGCGCCAGCAGCCCAGAGGCCTTGAACACTGAAGCTTTCTTT.

In this sample, this clone turned up a few times. The chain couples TRBV2 to TRBJ1-1; the D gene is possibly TRBD1 (5 bases). Trimming removed 4 bases from V and 5 bases from J, with 8 bases in between. This CDR3 is built from 12 residues. Per germline, CDR1 SNHLY and CDR2 FYNNEI. CDR3 sequence: CASSGQGTEAFF. DNA of the CDR3: TGTGCCAGCAGTGGGCAGGGTACTGAAGCTTTCTTT.

This clone was counted once. The chain has TRBV7-9 and TRBJ2-4, with 12 nucleotides matching TRBD1. J was trimmed by 9 bases and V by 5 bases; bases with no gene match: 11. Germline lookup yields CDR1 SEHNR and CDR2 FQNEAQ (reference sequence). This CDR3 spans 16 amino acids. In DNA, the CDR3 is TGTGCCAGCAGCCCAGGGACAGGGGGCTATCATGGCATTCAGTACTTC. This translates into CASSPGTGGYHGIQYF.

This clone is a singleton in its sample. This rearrangement joins TRBV19 to TRBJ2-6; 7 nucleotides align to TRBD1. CDR3 size: 15 residues. Germline V lookup: CDR1 LNHDA, CDR2 SQIVND (reference sequence). V dropped 2 bases and J dropped 2; count of bases not matched to a gene: 0. This chain's CDR3 is CASSIQGAGANVLTF. The CDR3 DNA sequence: TGTGCCAGTAGTATACAGGGGGCTGGGGCCAACGTCCTGACTTTC.

V is TRBV19 and J is TRBJ2-7, with D tentatively TRBD1 (6 bases). The CDR3 length is 13 residues. V lost 6 bases and J lost 1, with 10 bases in between. Germline V gene lookup returns CDR1 LNHDA and CDR2 SQIVND (reference sequence). The chain's CDR3 is CASSPGHSYEQYF. CDR3 bases: TGTGCCAGTAGCCCGGGACATTCCTACGAGCAGTACTTC.

Points on this clone: One end of the junction fails to match germline, which may point to a read error. CDR3 residues: CGSFSYNEQFF. The CDR3 DNA follows: TGCGGGAGCTTTTCCTACAATGAGCAGTTCTTC. The rearrangement links TRBV6-1 to TRBJ2-1; tentatively, D is TRBD2 (6 bases). This CDR3 has 11 amino acids. Germline lookup yields CDR1 MNHNS and CDR2 SASEGT.

J is TRBJ2-7 and V is TRBV6-5; 8 bases map to TRBD2. The CDR3 is made up of 13 amino acids. V lost 6 bases and J lost 6; bases outside the gene matches: 7. Germline V gene lookup returns CDR1 MNHEY and CDR2 SVGAGI. The CDR3: CASSDDGRGEQYF. As DNA, the CDR3 is TGTGCCAGCAGCGACGACGGGAGGGGCGAGCAGTACTTC.

This clone was observed a handful of times. The chain employs TRBV27 and TRBJ2-5; 11 bases agree with TRBD2. CDR3 length equals 16 residues. Trimming took 5 bases from V and 3 from J; bases not matched to a gene: 8. CDR1 and CDR2 from the germline V gene are MNHEY and SMNVEV (reference sequence). The CDR3 protein is CASSPATSGREETQYF. CDR3 DNA sequence: TGTGCCAGCAGTCCAGCCACTAGCGGGAGAGAAGAGACCCAGTACTTC.

The V call is TRBV2, the J call TRBJ2-3; D call uncertain. The CDR3 has 12 amino acids. V lost 6 bases and J 2 bases, leaving 6 bases between the germline ends. CDR1 is SNHLY and CDR2 is FYNNEI in the germline V gene. The DNA of the CDR3 is TGTGCCAGCAGGTTATACACAGATACGCAGTATTTT. This encodes CASRLYTDTQYF.

The chain is built from TRBV7-7 and TRBJ2-5; a weak D match, TRBD1 (6 bases). Germline V gene sequence: CDR1 SSHAT, CDR2 FNYEAQ (reference sequence). The length of the CDR3 is 13 residues. CDR3 sequence: CASTGGPAETQYF. Written as DNA, the CDR3 is TGTGCGTCGACAGGAGGACCTGCAGAGACCCAGTACTTC. The variable domain in full, with the rest retrieved from reference TRBV7-7 and TRBJ2-5, is GAGVSQSPRYKVTKRGQDVTLRCDPISSHATLYWYQQALGQGPEFLTYFNYEAQPDKSGLPSDRFSAERPEGSISTLTIQRTEQRDSAMYRCASTGGPAETQYFGPGTRLLVL.